Described below is a single T cell receptor (beta chain) sequence and its context. CDR3 length equals 16 residues. In germline, CDR1 is LGHDT, CDR2 YNNKEL (reference sequence). Trimming took off 1 base at V and 6 bases at J, with 16 bases between the two ends. This sample is drawn from a study of control samples from healthy donors and cancer patients. Sequencing used immunoSEQ multiplex PCR; TCRdb keeps in-frame clones, though not all of them. The table includes hundreds of thousands of clones, over 75% detected once. The chain carries TRBV3-1 (or the pseudogene TRBV3-2) and TRBJ1-5; D ambiguous. Sample: PBMCs. The sequence was collected from a woman aged 55-70 years with lung cancer. The CDR3 here is CASSQGAPMGSQPQHF. Here the CDR3 DNA reads TGTGCCAGCAGCCAAGGGGCCCCTATGGGGAGTCAGCCCCAGCATTTT.